One sample yielded the 24 T cell receptor beta chains listed below, sequenced in a study of blood T cells in healthy people across ages. A second PCR, run for about 7 to 11 cycles, used a sample-barcoded 5' primer plus a J-beta primer mix. TCRdb fed the 5' RACE reads into MiXCR, producing one record per CDR3 protein. The data contain 1,800,000 or so distinct CDR3 sequences, 35% to 50% of them singletons. The sequencing sample was made of blood. All receptors derive from a human donor in good health.

This chain joins TRBV29-1 and TRBJ2-5; tentatively, D is TRBD1 (6 bases). The CDR3 loop spans 15 amino acids. The V end lost 6 bases, the J end lost 2 bases, and 19 bases lay between the germline ends. CDR1 SQVTM and CDR2 ANQGSEA come from the germline V gene. The CDR3 loop reads CSVVSIRTVQETQYF. The CDR3 region has the DNA TGCAGCGTCGTATCGATCCGGACAGTGCAAGAGACCCAGTACTTC.

The V and J genes are TRBV7-8 and TRBJ2-1; 10 bases agree with TRBD2. J gave up 10 bases and V 6 bases, and 3 bases lay outside the gene matches. CDR3 length equals 12 residues. Germline V lookup: CDR1 SGHVS, CDR2 FQNEAQ. CDR3 in DNA: TGTGCCAGCAGTAAACTAGCGGGGGAGCAGTTCTTC. This codes for CASSKLAGEQFF.

This chain joins TRBV2 and TRBJ1-1, with TRBD1 as a possible D gene (6 bases). The germline V gene has CDR1 SNHLY and CDR2 FYNNEI. CDR3 length: 15 residues. The V end lost 4 bases, the J end lost 2 bases, and 14 bases lay between the germline ends. CDR3 nucleotide sequence: TGTGCCAGCAGTGCTACCAGGGGAACTAACACTGAAGCTTTCTTT. It specifies CASSATRGTNTEAFF.

The genes are TRBV11-2 and TRBJ2-3; D is ambiguous. The CDR3 loop spans 16 amino acids. V lost 5 bases and J 3 bases, leaving 18 bases between the germline ends. Germline CDR1 is SGHAT and CDR2 is FQNNGV. CDR3 in DNA: TGTGCCAGCAGCCCAGAACAGCCCCCAGCGACAGATACGCAGTATTTT. It encodes CASSPEQPPATDTQYF.

This chain joins TRBV14 and TRBJ1-1; the D is unclear. In germline, CDR1 is SGHDN, CDR2 FVKESK. Trimming shortened V by 2 bases and J by 7 bases, and 8 bases separated the two germline ends. The CDR3 has 12 residues. CDR3 residues: CASSQNRGEAFF. For the CDR3, the DNA is TGTGCCAGCAGCCAAAACCGAGGTGAAGCTTTCTTT.

The CDR3 reads CATSRRDSSYNEQFF. The CDR3 nucleotides read TGTGCCACCAGCCGCCGCGACAGCTCCTACAATGAGCAGTTCTTC. The chain carries TRBV24-1 and TRBJ2-1; tentative D call: TRBD1 (5 bases). This CDR3 has 15 amino acids. Trimming left V 7 bases short and J 0 bases short, with 12 bases between. Germline CDR1 is KGHDR and CDR2 is SFDVKD.

The chain carries TRBV12-3 or TRBV12-4 and TRBJ2-3, with 9 bases identical to TRBD2. J lost 6 bases, V lost 0 bases, and 7 bases had no gene match. The CDR3 has 16 residues. CDR3 region: CASSLAVSSGVDTQYF. CDR3 nucleotides: TGTGCCAGCAGTTTAGCGGTTTCTAGCGGGGTGGATACGCAGTATTTT.

This chain links TRBV7-2 with TRBJ1-6; TRBD1 matches at 8 bases. The CDR3 has 15 residues. The J segment lost 7 bases and the V segment lost 6 bases, leaving 8 bases of the junction unmatched. Germline assignment: CDR1 SGHTA and CDR2 FQGNSA. CDR3 loop: CASSPDRGGNSPLHF. The CDR3 DNA reads as TGTGCCAGCAGTCCCGACAGGGGTGGCAATTCACCCCTCCACTTT.

This clonotype was counted at least ten times. V is TRBV7-2 and J is TRBJ1-1, with D uncertain. Germline CDR1 reads SGHTA; CDR2 reads FQGNSA. Trimming removed 2 bases from V and 8 bases from J, with 15 bases in between. This CDR3 is built from 14 residues. The CDR3 nucleotides read TGTGCCAGCAGCTTACGGCGGAGTGGCGCGGAAGCTTTCTTT. Translating gives CASSLRRSGAEAFF.

The gene calls are TRBV7-9 and TRBJ2-2; 10 bases line up with TRBD1. Trimming cost V 5 bases and J 3 bases; bases outside gene matches: 6. This CDR3 region has 16 residues. Germline V CDR1 and CDR2: SEHNR, FQNEAQ (reference sequence). The CDR3 nucleotides are TGTGCCAGCAGCCCTCCGGGACAGGGGCACACCGGGGAGCTGTTTTTT. The encoded protein is CASSPPGQGHTGELFF.

The chain is built from TRBV7-2 and TRBJ2-5; D unresolved. The germline V gene encodes CDR1 SGHTA and CDR2 FQGNSA. The ends were cut back, 2 bases at V and 5 bases at J, with 9 bases in the middle. This CDR3 is 13 amino acids long. CDR3 sequence reads: CASSLIARETQYF. The CDR3 DNA reads as TGTGCCAGCAGCTTAATAGCTAGGGAGACCCAGTACTTC.

V and J are TRBV20-1 and TRBJ2-7; D is unresolved. The CDR3 has 11 amino acids. V lost 7 bases and J lost 7, with 14 bases in between. Germline values: CDR1 DFQATT, CDR2 SNEGSKA (reference sequence). In nucleotides, the CDR3 is TGCAGTGTACGCCGATCGGATGAGCAGTACTTC. Translating it yields CSVRRSDEQYF.

This clonotype occurred many times. V usage is TRBV29-1 and J usage is TRBJ2-3, with TRBD1 matching 8 bases. Germline trimming cut 8 bases from V and 3 bases from J; bases unmatched to any gene: 10. The CDR3 is 14 residues long. Per germline, CDR1 SQVTM and CDR2 ANQGSEA. The CDR3: CSSDRGTRTDTQYF. The CDR3 DNA follows: TGCAGCAGTGACAGGGGTACCCGGACAGATACGCAGTATTTT.

This clonotype has a handful of counts. J is TRBJ2-3 and V is TRBV6-2 or TRBV6-3, with D possibly matching TRBD1 (6 bases). The V and J ends lost 5 bases and 5 bases respectively, with 14 bases between them. Germline CDR1 and CDR2: MNHEY and SVGEGT. CDR3 length equals 14 residues. The CDR3 DNA reads TGTGCCAGCAGTCCGCAGGGGAACAAAGATACGCAGTATTTT. It codes for CASSPQGNKDTQYF.

This chain uses TRBV7-8 with TRBJ1-1; 7 bases line up with TRBD1. The CDR3 consists of 15 residues. With 5 bases clipped from V and 6 bases from J, the junction kept 12 bases outside the gene matches. The germline CDR1 and CDR2 sequences are SGHVS and FQNEAQ. The CDR3 loop is CASSRWEGAVAEAFF. CDR3 sequence (DNA): TGTGCCAGCAGCCGGTGGGAGGGGGCGGTCGCTGAAGCTTTCTTT. The variable domain in full, completed from reference TRBV7-8 and TRBJ1-1, reads GAGVSQSPRYKVAKRGQDVALRCDPISGHVSLFWYQQALGQGPEFLTYFQNEAQLDKSGLPSDRFFAERPEGSVSTLKIQRTQQEDSAVYLCASSRWEGAVAEAFFGQGTRLTVV.

This clonotype was seen a handful of times. The chain joins TRBV29-1 to TRBJ2-2, with TRBD1 matching over 9 bases. The CDR3 has 14 residues. V shed 5 bases, J shed 4 bases, and the junction held 5 bases outside the gene matches. CDR1 and CDR2 (germline): SQVTM, ANQGSEA. CDR3 region: CSVPGQGFTGELFF. The CDR3 DNA follows: TGCAGCGTTCCCGGACAGGGGTTCACCGGGGAGCTGTTTTTT.

This clonotype appeared a few times. The chain combines TRBV28 with TRBJ2-1, with TRBD2 matching over 9 bases. CDR3 length: 18 amino acids. V lost 3 bases and J lost 0; bases outside the gene matches: 9. Per the germline V gene, CDR1 is MDHEN and CDR2 is SYDVKM. Written as DNA, the CDR3 is TGTGCCAGCAGTTTGTTAGCGGGGGCTTACATCTCCTACAATGAGCAGTTCTTC. Translation gives CASSLLAGAYISYNEQFF.

This clonotype appeared a few times. For the CDR3, the DNA is TGTGCCAGCAGCGCCCATTACCCCGGGGGTCCGGGAAACTATGGCTACACCTTC. This codes for CASSAHYPGGPGNYGYTF. The V call is TRBV7-9, the J call TRBJ1-2; D possibly corresponds to TRBD1 (5 bases). The CDR3 extends over 18 amino acids. Germline CDR1 SEHNR, CDR2 FQNEAQ (reference sequence). The V gene lost 5 bases and the J gene lost 2 bases, with 24 bases spanning the gap.

The rearrangement uses TRBV5-6 and TRBJ2-5; D uncertain. The end of the DNA fits TRBJ2-7 better, so the J call may be wrong. Germline-derived CDR1 and CDR2 are SGHDT and YYEEEE. The CDR3 is 15 residues long. Written as DNA, the CDR3 is TGTGCCAGCAGCCCTTGGGCCCACTCCCGTTACGAGCAGTACTTC. Amino acids: CASSPWAHSRYEQYF.

The chain links TRBV5-1 to TRBJ2-3, with a possible D match to TRBD2 (5 bases). Trimming removed 4 bases at V and 2 bases at J, with 14 bases between. This CDR3 spans 15 amino acids. Germline-derived CDR1 and CDR2 are SGHRS and YFSETQ. As DNA, the CDR3 is TGCGCCAGCAGCCCCCGAAGAGGGTACACAGATACGCAGTATTTT. Protein: CASSPRRGYTDTQYF.

The J gene is TRBJ2-1, the V gene TRBV21-1; the DNA was not compared with TRBD2, the D call given in the table. TRBV21-1 is described as a pseudogene. This CDR3 has 16 residues. CDR3 sequence: CASSKPIAGGYNEQFF. The CDR3 DNA sequence: TGTGCCAGCAGCAAGCCTATAGCGGGGGGCTACAATGAGCAGTTCTTC.

V usage is TRBV29-1 and J usage is TRBJ2-7; 10 bases map to TRBD1. The CDR3 spans 15 residues. The V and J ends lost 6 bases and 4 bases, in that order; junction bases with no gene match: 12. CDR1 is SQVTM and CDR2 is ANQGSEA in the germline V gene. The CDR3 region is CSVLPGQGLWYEQYF. DNA for the CDR3: TGCAGCGTCTTACCGGGACAGGGGTTATGGTACGAGCAGTACTTC.

The chain has TRBV11-2 and TRBJ1-4; D is unclear. Germline V gene sequence: CDR1 SGHAT, CDR2 FQNNGV. The germline V and J ends were trimmed by 4 bases and 6 bases, with 12 bases remaining between them. The CDR3 contains 14 residues. CDR3 amino acids: CASSSAYAYEKLFF. CDR3 nucleotides: TGTGCCAGCAGCTCGGCATACGCATATGAAAAACTGTTTTTT.

The genes are TRBV21-1 and TRBJ2-4; the table's D call TRBD1 went unverified against the DNA. TRBV21-1 is classified as a pseudogene. The CDR3 contains 16 residues. The CDR3 nucleotides are TGTGCCAGCAGCATGAACAGGGAGCTAGCCAAAAACATTCAGTACTTC. Translation: CASSMNRELAKNIQYF.